These 7 T cell receptor beta chains originate from one sample sequenced in a study of cytomegalovirus exposure and HLA in healthy donors. Here immunoSEQ multiplex PCR was the method, and the copy in TCRdb shows in-frame clones only, minus some. Of some 150,000 clones listed, 70% to 90% are singletons. The sample consisted of PBMCs. The receptors here all came from a human donor in good health.

The chain carries TRBV29-1 and TRBJ2-5; 7 nucleotides agree with TRBD1. The V gene end was trimmed by 4 bases and the J gene end by 4 bases; junction bases not matched to a gene: 9. This CDR3 region has 14 residues. Germline assignment: CDR1 SQVTM and CDR2 ANQGSEA. The CDR3 loop reads CSVALRGRTETQYF. The DNA for the CDR3 is TGCAGCGTTGCTCTTAGGGGGCGGACAGAGACCCAGTACTTC.

This sequence joins TRBV5-4 and TRBJ1-1; 8 nucleotides align to TRBD1. The CDR3 sequence is 13 residues long. V was pared by 4 bases and J by 4 bases, with 3 bases of the junction left unmatched. Germline values: CDR1 SGHNT, CDR2 YYREEE (reference sequence). The CDR3: CASSRTGGTEAFF. In DNA, the CDR3 is TGTGCCAGCAGCCGCACAGGGGGCACTGAAGCTTTCTTT.

This sequence joins TRBV6-5 and TRBJ1-2; D gene ambiguous. CDR3 size: 13 residues. Trimming pared 0 bases from V and 7 bases from J, leaving 9 bases between. Germline CDR1 is MNHEY and CDR2 is SVGAGI. In DNA, the CDR3 is TGTGCCAGCAGTTACTCGAGTGGGCTTGGCTACACCTTC. Protein: CASSYSSGLGYTF.

The CDR3 here is CASGPLPSAGGADTQYF. The CDR3 DNA is TGCGCCAGCGGTCCTCTACCGAGCGCGGGTGGCGCAGATACGCAGTATTTT. The chain couples TRBV5-1 to TRBJ2-3, with D possibly TRBD2 on 5 matching bases. V dropped 7 bases and J dropped 4 bases, with 25 bases sitting between them. Per germline, CDR1 SGHRS and CDR2 YFSETQ. The CDR3 consists of 17 residues.

The chain links TRBV18 to TRBJ1-1; 9 bases are a match to TRBD1. The CDR3 is made up of 17 amino acids. The V gene's germline CDR1 is KGHSH and CDR2 LQKENI. The V and J ends lost 2 bases and 2 bases, in that order; junction bases with no gene match: 9. CDR3 in amino acids: CASSPITGGSRNTEAFF. The CDR3, as DNA: TGTGCCAGCTCACCAATTACAGGGGGCAGTAGAAACACTGAAGCTTTCTTT.

The chain is built from TRBV19 and TRBJ2-1; D not resolved. The germline CDR1 and CDR2 sequences are LNHDA and SQIVND (reference sequence). Trimming removed 2 bases at V and 4 bases at J, with 9 bases between. The CDR3 is 14 amino acids. CDR3 sequence: CASSILAVYNEQFF. The CDR3 nucleotides read TGTGCCAGTAGTATATTGGCTGTTTACAATGAGCAGTTCTTC.

This sequence joins TRBV5-1 and TRBJ2-2, with D tentatively TRBD1 (6 bases). Germline-derived CDR1 and CDR2 are SGHRS and YFSETQ. V lost 4 bases to trimming and J lost 1 base, with 8 bases between them. The CDR3 loop spans 14 amino acids. DNA for the CDR3: TGCGCCAGCAGCCCACAGGGGAACACCGGGGAGCTGTTTTTT. Residues: CASSPQGNTGELFF.